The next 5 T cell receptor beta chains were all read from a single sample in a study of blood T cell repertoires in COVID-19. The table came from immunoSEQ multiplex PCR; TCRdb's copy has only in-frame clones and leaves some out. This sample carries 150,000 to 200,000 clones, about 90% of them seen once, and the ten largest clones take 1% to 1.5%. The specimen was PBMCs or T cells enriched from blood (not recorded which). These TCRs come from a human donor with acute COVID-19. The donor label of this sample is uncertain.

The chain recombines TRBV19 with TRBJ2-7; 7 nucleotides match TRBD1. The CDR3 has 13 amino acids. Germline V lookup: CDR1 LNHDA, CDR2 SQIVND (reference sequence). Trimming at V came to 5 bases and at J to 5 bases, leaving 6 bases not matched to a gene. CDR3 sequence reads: CASSLRQGNEQYF. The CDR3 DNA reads TGTGCCAGTAGTTTAAGACAGGGAAACGAGCAGTACTTC.

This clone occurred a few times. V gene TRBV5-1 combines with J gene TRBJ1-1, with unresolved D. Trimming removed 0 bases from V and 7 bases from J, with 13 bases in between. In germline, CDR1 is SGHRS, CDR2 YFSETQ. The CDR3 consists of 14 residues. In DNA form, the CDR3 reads TGCGCCAGCAGCTTGGTTCCAGGTCGCCTTGAAGCTTTCTTT. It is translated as CASSLVPGRLEAFF.

CDR3 amino acids: CASSVVQQMGLGTQYF. The CDR3 bases are TGTGCCAGCAGCGTAGTTCAACAAATGGGGCTGGGGACCCAGTACTTC. The chain recombines TRBV9 with TRBJ2-5; D might be TRBD1 (5 bases). Germline V CDR1 and CDR2: SGDLS, YYNGEE. The CDR3 is made up of 16 amino acids. V was clipped by 0 bases and J by 7 bases, with 19 bases between them.

The CDR3 spells CASRGDADNEQFF. The CDR3 DNA is TGCGCCAGCCGGGGAGACGCGGACAATGAGCAGTTCTTC. The chain carries TRBV5-1 and TRBJ2-1, with a weak D call TRBD2 (5 bases). V lost 7 bases and J 5 bases, leaving 13 bases between the germline ends. CDR1 and CDR2 (germline): SGHRS, YFSETQ. This CDR3 contains 13 residues.

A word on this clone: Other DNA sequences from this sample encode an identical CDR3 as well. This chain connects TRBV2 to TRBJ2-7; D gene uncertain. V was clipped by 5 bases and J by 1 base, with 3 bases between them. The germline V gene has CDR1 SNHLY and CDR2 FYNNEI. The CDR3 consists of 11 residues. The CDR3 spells CASSSSYEQYF. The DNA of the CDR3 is TGTGCCAGCAGTTCTTCCTACGAGCAGTACTTC.